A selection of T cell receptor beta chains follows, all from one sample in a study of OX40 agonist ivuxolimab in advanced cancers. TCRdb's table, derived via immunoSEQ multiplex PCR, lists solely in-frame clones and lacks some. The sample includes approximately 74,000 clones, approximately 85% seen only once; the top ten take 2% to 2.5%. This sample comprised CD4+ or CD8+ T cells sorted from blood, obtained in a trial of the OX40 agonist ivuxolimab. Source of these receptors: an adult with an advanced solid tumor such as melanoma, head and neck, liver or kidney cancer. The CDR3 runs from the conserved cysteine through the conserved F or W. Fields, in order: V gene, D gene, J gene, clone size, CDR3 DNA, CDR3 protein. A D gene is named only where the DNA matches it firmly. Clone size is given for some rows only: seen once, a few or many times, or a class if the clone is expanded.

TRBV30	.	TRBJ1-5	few	TGTGCCTGGAGTGTGGACTCCACACTCCAGCATTTT	CAWSVDSTLQHF
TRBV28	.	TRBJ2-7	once	TGTGCCAGCAGTCCAGGGGGGAACTACGAGCAGTACTTC	CASSPGGNYEQYF
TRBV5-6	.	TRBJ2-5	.	TGTGCCAGCAGAAGACTTGCCCAAGAGACCCAGTACTTC	CASRRLAQETQYF
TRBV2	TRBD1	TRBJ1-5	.	TGTGCCAGCAGTGAACGGCAGGGGGGAAATCAGCCCCAGCATTTT	CASSERQGGNQPQHF
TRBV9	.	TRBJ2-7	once	TGTGCCAGCAGCGTAGCAGAGGGCAACTACGAGCAGTACTTC	CASSVAEGNYEQYF
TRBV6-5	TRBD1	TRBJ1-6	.	TGTGCCAGCAGGCCTCGAGGGGGCCATAATTCACCCCTCCACTTT	CASRPRGGHNSPLHF
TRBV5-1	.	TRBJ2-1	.	TGCGCCAGCAGCCCCCAGGGACCACTCAATGAGCAGTTCTTC	CASSPQGPLNEQFF
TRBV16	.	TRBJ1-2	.	TGTGCCAGCGGCAAACAGCAATGGGACTATGGCTACACCTTC	CASGKQQWDYGYTF
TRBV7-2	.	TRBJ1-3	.	TGTGCCAGCAGCTTAACGCCACACTCTGGAAACACCATATATTTT	CASSLTPHSGNTIYF
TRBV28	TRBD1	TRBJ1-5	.	TGTGCCAGCAGTTCCCTTACAGGGGATCATCAGCCCCAGCATTTT	CASSSLTGDHQPQHF
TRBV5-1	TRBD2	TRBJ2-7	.	TGCGCCAGCAGCTTTACAGCGGGGGCAACCTACGAGCAGTACTTC	CASSFTAGATYEQYF
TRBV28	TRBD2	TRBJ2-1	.	TGTGCCAGCAGTTTCGCTAGCGGGCCTCGCTCCTACAATGAGCAGTTCTTC	CASSFASGPRSYNEQFF
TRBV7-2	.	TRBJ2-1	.	TGTGCCAGCAGCCTTGGACTCGCCCCGGGCAATCAGCAGTTCTTC	CASSLGLAPGNQQFF
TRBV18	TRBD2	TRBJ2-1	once	TGTGCCAGCTCACCACTATCAGCGGGAGGGAACCATGAGCAGTTCTTC	CASSPLSAGGNHEQFF
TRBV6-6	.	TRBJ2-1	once	TGTGCCAGCAGTTACGGGGCGGGCCATAATGAGCAGTTCTTC	CASSYGAGHNEQFF
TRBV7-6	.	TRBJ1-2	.	TGTGCCAGCAGCTTAAGGGACCCGAACTATGGCTACACCTTC	CASSLRDPNYGYTF
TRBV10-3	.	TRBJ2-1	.	TGTGCCATTTCGGGGCGGTCCGGGCCCTACAATGAGCAGTTCTTC	CAISGRSGPYNEQFF
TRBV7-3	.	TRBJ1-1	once	TGTGCCAGCAGCTTCACCCAGAACACTGAAGCTTTCTTT	CASSFTQNTEAFF
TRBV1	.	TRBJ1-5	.	TGCACCAGCAGTTTAGACATCCCCAATCAGCCCCAGCATTTT	CTSSLDIPNQPQHF